The 8 T cell receptor beta chains presented below share a single source sample, sequenced in a study of blood T cell repertoires in COVID-19. The assay was immunoSEQ multiplex PCR, and TCRdb's table has in-frame clones only and misses some. This repertoire shows about 83,000 clones, roughly 86% found once; its top ten account for 8%. Specimen: peripheral blood. These receptor sequences come from an elderly man with active or convalescent COVID-19.

The genes are TRBV3-1 (or the pseudogene TRBV3-2) and TRBJ2-5, with TRBD2 matching 9 bases. The V segment lost 4 bases and the J segment 3 bases; nucleotides outside the gene matches: 3. CDR1 is LGHDT, CDR2 YNNKEL, per germline (reference sequence). The CDR3 is made up of 14 amino acids. In nucleotides, the CDR3 is TGTGCCAGCAGCCTAGCGGGGGTAAAAGAGACCCAGTACTTC. This encodes CASSLAGVKETQYF.

The J gene is TRBJ1-2, the V gene TRBV12-3 or TRBV12-4; D call uncertain. V lost 1 base and J 2 bases, leaving 5 bases between the germline ends. This CDR3 is built from 13 residues. CDR3 nucleotides: TGTGCCAGCAGTTTAGAACAGAACTATGGCTACACCTTC. This codes for CASSLEQNYGYTF.

This chain's CDR3 is CSAHQGNTEAFF. The DNA for the CDR3 is TGCAGCGCTCACCAGGGGAACACTGAAGCTTTCTTT. The J gene is TRBJ1-1, the V gene TRBV29-1; D is perhaps TRBD1 (5 bases). Trimming cost V 7 bases and J 1 base, with 10 bases left between them. Looked up from germline, CDR1 is SQVTM and CDR2 is ANQGSEA. The CDR3 consists of 12 residues.

The rearrangement links TRBV30 to TRBJ1-5; possibly TRBD1 for D (6 bases). Germline V gene lookup returns CDR1 GTSNPN and CDR2 SVGIG (reference sequence). V lost 5 bases and J lost 7, with 15 bases in between. The CDR3 length is 13 residues. Here the CDR3 DNA reads TGTGCCTGGTCCAGAGACAGGACCCAGCCCCAGCATTTT. Amino acid sequence: CAWSRDRTQPQHF.

The DNA for the CDR3 is TGTGCCAGTAGCCCGTTGACGGGAGCCCAAGAGACCCAGTACTTC. Protein sequence: CASSPLTGAQETQYF. The rearrangement joins TRBV19 to TRBJ2-5; possible D gene TRBD2, 6 bases. Per germline, CDR1 LNHDA and CDR2 SQIVND (reference sequence). This CDR3 comprises 15 residues. The V end was cut by 6 bases, the J end by 1 base, with 15 bases between.

J is TRBJ2-3 and V is TRBV5-6; 14 bases agree with TRBD2. Germline CDR1 reads SGHDT; CDR2 reads YYEEEE. The CDR3 extends over 17 amino acids. The trim removed 4 bases at V and 3 bases at J, leaving 7 bases unmatched. The CDR3 bases are TGTGCCAGCAGCCTGGGACTAGCGGGAGTGGGGACAGATACGCAGTATTTT. Amino acid sequence: CASSLGLAGVGTDTQYF. The variable domain in full, completed from reference TRBV5-6 and TRBJ2-3, reads DAGVTQSPTHLIKTRGQQVTLRCSPKSGHDTVSWYQQALGQGPQFIFQYYEEEERQRGNFPDRFSGHQFPNYSSELNVNALLLGDSALYLCASSLGLAGVGTDTQYFGPGTRLTVL.

J is TRBJ1-2 and V is TRBV28, with 10 bases that match TRBD1. Germline-derived CDR1 and CDR2 are MDHEN and SYDVKM. The CDR3 has 15 amino acids. Trimming took 1 base from V and 4 from J; bases not matched to a gene: 3. CDR3 in amino acids: CASSLFGTGVYGYTF. As DNA, the CDR3 is TGTGCCAGCAGTTTATTTGGGACAGGGGTCTATGGCTACACCTTC.

The V and J genes are TRBV11-3 and TRBJ1-6; TRBD1 aligns across 9 bases. Germline CDR1 reads SGHNT; CDR2 reads YENEEA. V was clipped by 4 bases and J by 8 bases; unmatched bases: 3. CDR3 length: 14 residues. CDR3 loop: CASSSGTGYSPLHF. The DNA of the CDR3 is TGTGCCAGCAGCTCCGGGACAGGGTATTCACCCCTCCACTTT.